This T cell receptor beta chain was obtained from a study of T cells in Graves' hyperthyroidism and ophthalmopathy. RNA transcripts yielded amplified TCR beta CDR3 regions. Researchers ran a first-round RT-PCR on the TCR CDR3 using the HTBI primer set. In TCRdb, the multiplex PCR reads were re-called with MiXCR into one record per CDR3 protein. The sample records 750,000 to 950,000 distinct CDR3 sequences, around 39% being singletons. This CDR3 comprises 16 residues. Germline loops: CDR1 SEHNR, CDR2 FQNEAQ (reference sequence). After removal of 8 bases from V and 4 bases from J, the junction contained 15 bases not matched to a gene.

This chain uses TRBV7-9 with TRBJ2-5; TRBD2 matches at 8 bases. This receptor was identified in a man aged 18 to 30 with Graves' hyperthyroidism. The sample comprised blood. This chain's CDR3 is CASDTRASGQGETQYF. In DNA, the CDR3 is TGTGCCAGCGACACGAGGGCTAGCGGGCAGGGAGAGACCCAGTACTTC.